The clone carrying this TCR beta chain was counted many times. Its antigen is currently unknown. V shed 7 bases, J shed 4 bases, and the junction held 5 bases outside the gene matches. The CDR3 is 13 residues long. Molecular barcoded adaptors covering alpha/delta and beta/gamma chains were used on approximately 400 ng RNA. TCRdb called the reads again in MiXCR, with one record for every CDR3 protein. The table has about 58,000 distinct CDR3 sequences, 9% to 15% seen once. This sample was taken from a study of read filtering for tumor transcriptome and immune sequencing. Study at large: Mean patient age was about 66 years, range roughly 45 to 85; approximately 18 male, around 14 female. After DNase treatment, RNA was made into whole-transcriptome libraries. General study points: Even smaller IR-seq throughput identified most shared clonotypes. About four fifths of IR-seq clonotypes had a single read, yet these held roughly 3.8% of reads.

This TCR was sampled from a donor at least 40 years old with multiple myeloma. The chain is built from TRBV12-3 or TRBV12-4 and TRBJ1-1; 8 bases are shared with TRBD1. What was sequenced was a population of CD138-negative cells sorted from bone marrow. The CDR3: CASILTGGTEAFF. The CDR3 coding sequence is TGTGCCAGCATCTTAACAGGGGGCACTGAAGCTTTCTTT.